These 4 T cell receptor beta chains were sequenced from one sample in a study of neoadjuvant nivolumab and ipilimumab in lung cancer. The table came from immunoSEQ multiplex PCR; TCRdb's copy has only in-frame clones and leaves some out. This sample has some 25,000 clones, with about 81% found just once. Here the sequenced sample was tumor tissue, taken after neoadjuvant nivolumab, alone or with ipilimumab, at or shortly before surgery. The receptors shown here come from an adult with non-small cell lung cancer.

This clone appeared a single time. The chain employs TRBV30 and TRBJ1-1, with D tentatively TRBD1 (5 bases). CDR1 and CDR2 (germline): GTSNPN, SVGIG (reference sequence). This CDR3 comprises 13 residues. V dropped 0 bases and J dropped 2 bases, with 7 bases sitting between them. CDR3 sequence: CAWSVQANTEAFF. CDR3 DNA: TGTGCCTGGAGTGTACAGGCTAACACTGAAGCTTTCTTT. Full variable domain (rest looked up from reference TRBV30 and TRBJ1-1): SQTIHQWPATLVQPVGSPLSLECTVEGTSNPNLYWYRQAAGRGLQLLFYSVGIGQISSEVPQNLSASRPQDRQFILSSKKLLLSDSGFYLCAWSVQANTEAFFGQGTRLTVV.

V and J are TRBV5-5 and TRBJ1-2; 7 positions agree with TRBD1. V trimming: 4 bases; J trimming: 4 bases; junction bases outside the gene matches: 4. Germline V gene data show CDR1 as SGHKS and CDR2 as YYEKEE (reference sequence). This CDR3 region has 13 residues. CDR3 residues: CASSRTGVYGYTF. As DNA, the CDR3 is TGTGCCAGCAGCCGGACAGGAGTCTATGGCTACACCTTC.

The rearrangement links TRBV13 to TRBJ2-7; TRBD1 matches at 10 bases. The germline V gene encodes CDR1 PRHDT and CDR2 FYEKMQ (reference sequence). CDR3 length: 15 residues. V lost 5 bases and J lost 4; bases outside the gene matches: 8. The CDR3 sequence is CASSPRDRGAYEQYF. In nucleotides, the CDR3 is TGTGCCAGCAGCCCCAGGGACAGGGGTGCTTACGAGCAGTACTTC.

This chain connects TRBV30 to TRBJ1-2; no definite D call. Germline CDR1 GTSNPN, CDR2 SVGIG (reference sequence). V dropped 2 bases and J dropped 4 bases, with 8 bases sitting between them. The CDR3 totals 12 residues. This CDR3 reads CAWSKGLYGYTF. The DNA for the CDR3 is TGTGCCTGGAGTAAGGGTCTCTATGGCTACACCTTC.